These 27 T cell receptor beta chains were sequenced from one sample in a study of T cell responses to AZD1222 COVID-19 vaccine. Clones were read by immunoSEQ multiplex PCR, and TCRdb kept only the in-frame ones, dropping some. The sample consists of about 120,000 clones, over 75% of them appearing once. The material sequenced was peripheral blood, taken on day 0 of AZD1222 vaccination. The receptors derive from an adult in good health.

The rearrangement uses TRBV7-9 and TRBJ1-1, with unresolved D. CDR1 and CDR2 (germline): SEHNR, FQNEAQ (reference sequence). V was shortened by 0 bases and J by 5 bases, with 7 bases between the two germline ends. The CDR3 extends over 13 amino acids. In DNA form, the CDR3 reads TGTGCCAGCAGCTTAGCAGTGGGGACTGAAGCTTTCTTT. Translated: CASSLAVGTEAFF.

The genes are TRBV4-3 and TRBJ1-1; D is ambiguous. Germline CDR1 and CDR2: LGHNA and YSLEER. V lost 1 base to trimming and J lost 3 bases, with 12 bases between them. The CDR3 is 15 amino acids. CDR3 in amino acids: CASSQAQQRHTEAFF. As DNA, the CDR3 is TGCGCCAGCAGCCAAGCGCAGCAACGACACACTGAAGCTTTCTTT.

There are a few counts of this clone. The CDR3 nucleotides read TGTGCCAGCAGTTTTTCGGGGAGCGAGCAGTACTTC. It yields the protein CASSFSGSEQYF. V gene TRBV12-3 or TRBV12-4 combines with J gene TRBJ2-7; D might be TRBD2 (5 bases). This CDR3 is 12 amino acids long. V gave up 3 bases and J gave up 6 bases, with 9 bases separating them.

The chain links TRBV27 to TRBJ1-2; perhaps TRBD1 as D (5 bases). The CDR3 covers 14 residues. Germline V lookup: CDR1 MNHEY, CDR2 SMNVEV (reference sequence). Deletions cut 5 bases from V and 4 bases from J, with 14 bases between. DNA for the CDR3: TGTGCCAGCAGTGCCTGGGGGGGTCGCTATGGCTACACCTTC. Its translation: CASSAWGGRYGYTF.

The chain joins TRBV30 to TRBJ1-2, with 8 bases fitting TRBD1. CDR1 is GTSNPN and CDR2 is SVGIG in the germline V gene (reference sequence). V shed 3 bases, J shed 8 bases, and the junction held 8 bases outside the gene matches. The CDR3 is made up of 13 amino acids. The CDR3: CAWRGDRKGGYTF. The CDR3 DNA follows: TGTGCCTGGAGGGGGGACAGGAAGGGAGGCTACACCTTC.

This clone was seen a handful of times. The chain uses TRBV5-1 and TRBJ2-2; no definite D call. This CDR3 spans 14 amino acids. The V and J ends lost 1 base and 1 base respectively, with 5 bases between them. The V gene's germline CDR1 is SGHRS and CDR2 YFSETQ. CDR3 protein: CASSLSGNTGELFF. As DNA, the CDR3 is TGCGCCAGCAGCTTGTCAGGGAACACCGGGGAGCTGTTTTTT.

The rearrangement uses TRBV6-5 and TRBJ1-5, with D unclear. Deletions cut 6 bases from V and 2 bases from J, with 14 bases between. The CDR3 is made up of 15 amino acids. CDR1 and CDR2 from the germline V gene are MNHEY and SVGAGI. The CDR3 sequence: CASSLTGLGNQPQHF. CDR3 sequence (DNA): TGTGCCAGCAGCCTCACGGGGTTGGGCAATCAGCCCCAGCATTTT.

This clone was observed many times. The chain combines TRBV19 with TRBJ1-5, with D tentatively TRBD1 (5 bases). This CDR3 has 17 amino acids. V shed 3 bases and J shed 2 bases, with 17 bases lying between them. CDR1 and CDR2 from the germline V gene are LNHDA and SQIVND (reference sequence). The chain's CDR3 is CASSIHGALLGNQPQHF. CDR3 in DNA: TGTGCCAGTAGTATTCACGGGGCCTTATTGGGCAATCAGCCCCAGCATTTT. Variable domain in full (rest from reference TRBV19 and TRBJ1-5): DGGITQSPKYLFRKEGQNVTLSCEQNLNHDAMYWYRQDPGQGLRLIYYSQIVNDFQKGDIAEGYSVSREKKESFPLTVTSAQKNPTAFYLCASSIHGALLGNQPQHFGDGTRLSIL.

The chain recombines TRBV5-4 with TRBJ2-5; D call uncertain. This CDR3 is 13 amino acids long. Germline loops: CDR1 SGHNT, CDR2 YYREEE (reference sequence). The germline V and J ends were trimmed by 4 bases and 5 bases, with 12 bases remaining between them. As DNA, the CDR3 is TGTGCCAGCAGCCGTGATGGGCTGGAGACCCAGTACTTC. Residues: CASSRDGLETQYF.

The chain carries TRBV27 and TRBJ1-2, with TRBD1 identical over 7 bases. Germline-derived CDR1 and CDR2 are MNHEY and SMNVEV (reference sequence). V gave up 2 bases and J gave up 4 bases; unmatched junction bases: 4. CDR3 size: 14 residues. Here the CDR3 DNA reads TGTGCCAGCAGTTTACGACAGGGACCCTATGGCTACACCTTC. This gives the protein CASSLRQGPYGYTF.

The rearrangement uses TRBV5-8 and TRBJ1-5; D is unresolved. CDR1 is SGHTS, CDR2 YDEGEE, per germline. V lost 4 bases to trimming and J lost 7 bases, with 9 bases between them. The CDR3 spans 12 residues. This chain's CDR3 is CASSPPMQPQHF. The CDR3 bases are TGTGCCAGCAGCCCCCCCATGCAGCCCCAGCATTTT.

This clone was seen only a few times. CDR3 in DNA: TGTGCCAGCAGCTTGACCCGGTACACTGAAGCTTTCTTT. This sequence encodes CASSLTRYTEAFF. The gene calls are TRBV11-3 and TRBJ1-1; D remains unclear. The CDR3 totals 13 residues. Per the germline V gene, CDR1 is SGHNT and CDR2 is YENEEA. Trimming shortened V by 3 bases and J by 3 bases, and 8 bases separated the two germline ends.

This chain links TRBV7-3 with TRBJ1-2, with a tentative D call TRBD1 (5 bases). The V end lost 0 bases, the J end lost 3 bases, and 8 bases lay between the germline ends. Germline assignment: CDR1 SGHTA and CDR2 FQGTGA. This CDR3 has 14 residues. CDR3 coding DNA: TGTGCCAGCAGCTTAACAGGGACCGACTATGGCTACACCTTC. Protein: CASSLTGTDYGYTF.

V and J are TRBV7-9 and TRBJ2-1, with D perhaps TRBD1 (6 bases). The CDR3 sequence is 13 residues long. From germline, CDR1 is SEHNR and CDR2 FQNEAQ (reference sequence). Trimming cost V 6 bases and J 4 bases, with 10 bases left between them. CDR3 amino acids: CASRGALYNEQFF. The DNA for the CDR3 is TGTGCCAGCAGGGGGGCTTTGTACAATGAGCAGTTCTTC.

The rearrangement uses TRBV7-2 and TRBJ1-2; D may be TRBD1 (5 bases). Per the germline V gene, CDR1 is SGHTA and CDR2 is FQGNSA. The CDR3 totals 16 residues. Trimming removed 1 base at V and 8 bases at J, with 20 bases between. CDR3 nucleotides: TGTGCCAGCAGCTTAGAGGGGTTTTTATCCATCGGAGGCTACACCTTC. Encoded protein: CASSLEGFLSIGGYTF.

The chain couples TRBV5-5 to TRBJ1-2; D unclear. This CDR3 has 15 residues. V was pared by 0 bases and J by 6 bases, with 15 bases between. CDR1 is SGHKS and CDR2 is YYEKEE in the germline V gene (reference sequence). CDR3 sequence: CASSLGHVGRDGYTF. DNA for the CDR3: TGTGCCAGCAGCTTGGGACACGTAGGGAGGGATGGCTACACCTTC.

This sequence joins TRBV6-6 and TRBJ1-4, with 7 positions matching TRBD1. The CDR3 spans 13 residues. Germline CDR1 MNHNY, CDR2 SVGAGI (reference sequence). V shed 7 bases and J 6 bases; nucleotides not matched to a gene: 5. CDR3 region: CASTPDRDEKLFF. CDR3 DNA sequence: TGTGCCAGCACCCCTGACAGGGATGAAAAACTGTTTTTT.

This clone was seen a single time. This chain uses TRBV3-1 (or the pseudogene TRBV3-2) with TRBJ2-1, with 9 positions matching TRBD2. The CDR3 spans 17 residues. V trimming: 4 bases; J trimming: 4 bases; junction bases outside the gene matches: 11. Germline V gene lookup returns CDR1 LGHDT and CDR2 YNNKEL (reference sequence). CDR3 DNA: TGTGCCAGCAGCCCCCCGCGGTCTAGCGGGGTATACAATGAGCAGTTCTTC. Protein sequence: CASSPPRSSGVYNEQFF.

The CDR3, as DNA: TGTGCCAGCGCCACTAGCGAGACCTACGAGCAGTACTTC. Its translation is CASATSETYEQYF. V and J are TRBV7-9 and TRBJ2-7; 7 nucleotides align to TRBD2. Looked up from germline, CDR1 is SEHNR and CDR2 is FQNEAQ (reference sequence). This CDR3 has 13 amino acids. The ends lost 8 bases at V and 2 bases at J; junction bases unmatched: 6.

The rearrangement uses TRBV7-2 and TRBJ2-7; D is undetermined. The CDR3 spans 15 residues. The V end was cut by 5 bases, the J end by 0 bases, with 14 bases between. Germline CDR1 SGHTA, CDR2 FQGNSA. The CDR3 DNA reads as TGTGCCAGCAGCCTCGGTCCCCCGAGCTCCTACGAGCAGTACTTC. Amino acids: CASSLGPPSSYEQYF.

The chain combines TRBV28 with TRBJ1-5; D is perhaps TRBD1 (6 bases). With 7 bases removed from V and 6 bases from J, the gap between germline ends came to 16 bases. The CDR3 spans 14 residues. CDR1 and CDR2 (germline): MDHEN, SYDVKM. CDR3 in amino acids: CASTHGGAGQPQHF. CDR3 coding DNA: TGTGCCAGCACCCACGGGGGGGCCGGTCAGCCCCAGCATTTT.

The chain is built from TRBV28 and TRBJ2-1, with TRBD1 as a possible D gene (6 bases). Trimming pared 6 bases from V and 0 bases from J, leaving 15 bases between. CDR3 length equals 16 residues. Germline CDR1 MDHEN, CDR2 SYDVKM. The chain's CDR3 is CASRGTGQSSYNEQFF. The CDR3 DNA follows: TGTGCCAGCAGGGGGACGGGACAAAGCTCCTACAATGAGCAGTTCTTC.

This clone was recorded once. The V and J genes are TRBV10-2 and TRBJ2-1; TRBD2 agrees at 7 bases. Germline trimming cut 5 bases from V and 8 bases from J; bases unmatched to any gene: 9. The CDR3 runs to 14 residues. CDR1 is WSHSY, CDR2 SAAADI, per germline. DNA of the CDR3: TGCGCCAGCAGTCTACTAGCGACGGGGGATGAGCAGTTCTTC. This gives the protein CASSLLATGDEQFF.

The rearrangement joins TRBV30 to TRBJ1-4, with TRBD1 identical over 9 bases. Germline trimming cut 2 bases from V and 10 bases from J; bases unmatched to any gene: 5. Germline V gene sequence: CDR1 GTSNPN, CDR2 SVGIG (reference sequence). This CDR3 has 13 residues. In DNA form, the CDR3 reads TGTGCCTGGAGTCTCCTGGGACAGGGAAAACTGTTTTTT. Its protein is CAWSLLGQGKLFF.

The chain employs TRBV7-8 and TRBJ2-1; 10 positions match TRBD2. The germline CDR1 and CDR2 sequences are SGHVS and FQNEAQ. Unmatched junction bases numbered 3, after V lost 1 base and J lost 6 bases. The CDR3 is 15 residues long. CDR3: CASSLGLAGRNEQFF. The CDR3 nucleotides are TGTGCCAGCAGCTTAGGACTAGCGGGTCGCAATGAGCAGTTCTTC.

This chain uses TRBV5-5 with TRBJ2-7, with TRBD1 matching over 11 bases. The CDR3 extends over 15 amino acids. CDR1 SGHKS and CDR2 YYEKEE come from the germline V gene (reference sequence). Trimming cost V 1 base and J 4 bases; bases outside gene matches: 4. The CDR3 loop is CASSLPGQGVYEQYF. For the CDR3, the DNA is TGTGCCAGCAGCTTGCCGGGACAGGGGGTTTACGAGCAGTACTTC.

J is TRBJ1-2 and V is TRBV6-6; no clear D. The V gene lost 7 bases and the J gene lost 7 bases, with 16 bases spanning the gap. The CDR3 runs 13 residues. CDR1 is MNHNY, CDR2 SVGAGI, per germline (reference sequence). Here the CDR3 DNA reads TGTGCCAGCACCCTACGGCTAGATCTTGGCTACACCTTC. It translates to CASTLRLDLGYTF.